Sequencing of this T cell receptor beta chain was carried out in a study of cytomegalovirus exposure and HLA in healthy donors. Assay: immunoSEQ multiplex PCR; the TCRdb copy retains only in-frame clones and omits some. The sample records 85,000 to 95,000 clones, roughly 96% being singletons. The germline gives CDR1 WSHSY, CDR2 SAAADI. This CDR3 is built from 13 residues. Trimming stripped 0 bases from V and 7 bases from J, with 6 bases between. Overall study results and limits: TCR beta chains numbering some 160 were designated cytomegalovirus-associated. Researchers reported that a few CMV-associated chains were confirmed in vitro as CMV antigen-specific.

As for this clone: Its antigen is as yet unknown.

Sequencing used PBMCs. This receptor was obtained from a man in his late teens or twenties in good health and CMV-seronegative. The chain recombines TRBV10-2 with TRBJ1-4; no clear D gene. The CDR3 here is CASSESGFEKLFF. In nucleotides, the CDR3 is TGCGCCAGCAGTGAGTCGGGCTTTGAAAAACTGTTTTTT.